This T cell receptor beta chain came from a study of identical twins (dated by TCRdb to 2015 to 2016). Notes on the research overall: TCR alpha and beta repertoires from monozygotic twins, unrelated adults of various ages and cord blood were deep-sequenced to test whether fetal clonotypes persist. Replicate twin experiments were performed at different times using different library preparation protocols to rule out contamination. Findings and caveats that apply to the study as a whole: Recombination models systematically underestimated out-of-frame TCR alpha sharing in monozygotic twins but agreed with sharing between unrelated individuals. Fewer insertions were carried by abundant cord blood beta clonotypes, a similar but weaker trend appeared in young adult naive repertoires, and no such trend appeared in memory repertoires. Invariant T cells such as MAIT and iNKT could partly confound zero-insertion analyses, although diverse VJ usage argued against such confounding for most clonotypes. Out-of-frame TCR alpha sequences shared between twins showed an excess of low generation-probability sequences compared with coincidental sharing between unrelated individuals. Excess twin sharing in beta out-of-frame sequences was weaker because fewer shared sequences lowered the signal-to-noise ratio. Because the same donors could not be followed over many years, the conclusions depended on cross-sectional statistical analysis.

Only healthy Caucasian donors were included. Using Miltenyi CD45RO+ enrichment and human naive T-cell isolation kits, memory (CD45RO+) and naive T cells were isolated from PBMC. CDR1 and CDR2 are drawn from the germline V gene (reference sequence): LNHDA, SQIVND. From cysteine to phenylalanine, the CDR3 is 17 amino acids long. Of all the DNA, just the CDR3 is kept, 51 bases in frame from base 1. Trimming takes 0 bases off V and 3 bases off J; junction bases not matched to a gene: 7. This clonotype was observed a few times. Its antigen is still unknown. Per-base quality was not reported, and no clone a single base away is much larger than it. Library method: 5' RACE. The sample was run on an Illumina HiSeq 2000. A universal primer binding site was introduced by template switching, and a unique molecular identifier was present in the final cDNA, enabling accurate counting of TCR cDNA molecules. Specific primers in the conserved constant-segment region were used to synthesize first-strand cDNA for the TCR alpha and beta chains. To control for contamination, every cDNA library carried two barcodes: a SMART-Mk sample barcode plus Illumina barcodes. Two successive PCR steps introduced TruSeq adapter sequences along with Illumina sample barcodes. TCR alpha and beta cDNA libraries were sequenced on the Illumina HiSeq platform with custom primers. In the authors' own workflow: Raw reads were processed with MiGEC to extract unique molecular identifiers, and MiXCR was used to determine CDR3 positions. For each individual, recombination models were inferred using an EM algorithm with the repgenHMM and IGoR tools. Shared clonotypes were analyzed with the tcR package in R, and sharing was normalized by the product of cloneset sizes. Out-of-frame nonproductive sequences were analyzed to study raw recombination free of thymic and clonal selection effects. TCRdb ran its own pipeline on the public reads, namely fastp trimming at Q25 and MiXCR clone calling, and kept in-frame beta chains. Duplicate CDR3 protein sequences are folded into a single record with the most common DNA and genes. In this record, the V and J calls reflect TCRdb's handling and not the investigators' own analysis. In all, the sample holds around 100,000 distinct CDR3 sequences, and 5.9% of those were seen once. The ten top clones hold more than 10% of the sample.

The chain is assembled from TRBV19 and TRBJ2-1; TRBD2 lines up with 8 middle nucleotides. The origin of this receptor is a woman in her forties or fifties in good health. The sample comprised memory T cells sorted from blood. The sample's cell subset or site label, in plain terms: CD45RO+ enriched T cells. The encoded CDR3 is CASSIDSTSGGYNEQFF. In nucleotides, the sequence is TGTGCCAGTAGTATAGATTCCACCAGCGGGGGCTACAATGAGCAGTTCTTC.